This T cell receptor beta chain emerged from a study of patients and donors after allogeneic stem cell transplantation. This clonotype was seen a few times. The CDR3 is 13 residues long. From the RT-PCR reads, TCRdb called clonotypes with MiXCR, one entry per CDR3 protein. The sample contains 390,000 or so distinct CDR3 sequences, around 15% of which appear only once. Sample: blood, either unsorted or a sorted T cell fraction (not recorded which). The source of this sequence is a human donor who was either an allogeneic HSCT recipient or a stem cell or donor lymphocyte infusion donor (not recorded which). It is not recorded whose cells these are; they may come from a transplant donor. This chain links TRBV21-1 with TRBJ2-4. TRBV21-1 is a pseudogene. CDR3 amino acids: CASSRDPKNIQYF. Here the CDR3 DNA reads TGTGCCAGCAGCAGGGATCCTAAAAACATTCAGTACTTC.